Here is one TCR beta chain with its context. This sample is drawn from a study of cytomegalovirus exposure and HLA in healthy donors. Trimming at V came to 6 bases and at J to 4 bases, leaving 9 bases not matched to a gene. This CDR3 spans 15 amino acids. Germline CDR1 SNHLY, CDR2 FYNNEI. PCR employed 60 Vbeta and 13 Jbeta primers. Profiling relied on immunoSEQ multiplex PCR, and the TCRdb table lists in-frame clones only, not all of them. The repertoire holds 120,000 or so clones, with approximately 81% as singletons. The chain employs TRBV2 and TRBJ1-1, with 9 nucleotides matching TRBD1. What was sequenced was PBMCs. This receptor was taken from a woman aged 40 to 50 in good health and CMV-seronegative. The CDR3 DNA follows: TGTGCCAGCAGCCGGACAGGGGTTGGGAGCACTGAAGCTTTCTTT. Its protein is CASSRTGVGSTEAFF.